One T cell receptor beta chain is described in this entry. What it recognizes is unknown. This sample stems from a study of T-cell reconstitution after alpha-beta-depleted transplantation in children. TCRbeta library preparation incorporated unique molecular identifiers. MiXCR was run by TCRdb on the PCR reads, yielding one entry per CDR3 protein. The repertoire holds fewer than 750,000 distinct CDR3 sequences, roughly 23% seen once, with 13% to 15% in the top ten. General study findings and limits: Some patients showed high day-60 TCRbeta diversity, which derived from surviving recipient T cells and thymic progenitors. T-cell counts and diversity were attributed mostly to newly produced T cells one year after transplant.

CDR1 is DFQATT, CDR2 SNEGSKA, per germline (reference sequence). V dropped 0 bases and J dropped 1 base, with 13 bases sitting between them. This CDR3 has 16 residues. The source was PBMCs, mostly from graft donor cells, collected 360 days after TCRalphabeta/CD19-depleted stem cell transplant. The rearrangement uses TRBV20-1 and TRBJ1-5; D is perhaps TRBD1 (5 bases). This TCR was recovered from a boy under three years old who had a stem cell transplant for acute myeloid leukemia, so the T cells may come from the graft donor. The CDR3 sequence is CSARDLRDPSNQPQHF. The DNA of the CDR3 is TGCAGTGCTAGAGATCTGAGGGACCCGAGCAATCAGCCCCAGCATTTT.